The 4 T cell receptor beta chains in this list originate from one sample, sequenced in a study of Graves' ophthalmopathy and Graves' hyperthyroidism (dated by TCRdb to the late 2010s). For sequencing, an Illumina HiSeq 2000 was employed. For repertoire sequencing, the TCR beta CDR3 regions were amplified from RNA transcripts. A first-round RT-PCR used HTBI primers with the Qiagen OneStep RT-PCR kit, followed by a second-round multiplex PCR, size selection and purification. TCRdb reran the public reads through fastp at Q25 and MiXCR, keeping productive beta chains. A single entry per CDR3 protein holds the most common genes and DNA from its merged rows. The sample has some 380,000 distinct CDR3 sequences on record, over 15% of them singletons. Approximately 7% of the sample lies in the top ten. Sample: peripheral blood. Receptors were obtained from a woman aged 18-29 years with stable Graves' hyperthyroidism. Donor details come from another sample of the same person, matched by shared clones.

This clonotype was seen ten or more times. The chain joins TRBV20-1 to TRBJ2-7, with 9 bases identical to TRBD1. CDR3 length: 15 amino acids. The germline CDR1 and CDR2 sequences are DFQATT and SNEGSKA (reference sequence). Trimming took 0 bases from V and 4 from J; bases not matched to a gene: 7. CDR3 nucleotide sequence: TGCAGTGCTAGAGATGGGACAGGGAAATCGTACGAGCAGTACTTC. Its translation is CSARDGTGKSYEQYF.

This chain joins TRBV11-2 and TRBJ2-2, with D possibly TRBD2 on 6 matching bases. Per the germline V gene, CDR1 is SGHAT and CDR2 is FQNNGV. V was shortened by 3 bases and J by 6 bases, with 11 bases between the two germline ends. This CDR3 has 14 residues. In DNA form, the CDR3 reads TGTGCCAGCAGCTTTCTCCGCGGGGCCGGGGAGCTGTTTTTT. It encodes CASSFLRGAGELFF.

This clonotype showed up many times. The V call is TRBV6-1, the J call TRBJ2-7; TRBD1 matches 7 bases. Germline V gene sequence: CDR1 MNHNS, CDR2 SASEGT. V shed 5 bases and J 2 bases; nucleotides not matched to a gene: 6. This CDR3 is 14 amino acids long. The CDR3 here is CASSMQGVTYEQYF. The CDR3 DNA reads as TGTGCCAGCAGTATGCAGGGGGTGACCTACGAGCAGTACTTC.

This chain connects TRBV7-3 to TRBJ2-5; D remains ambiguous. This CDR3 is 14 amino acids long. The V gene lost 4 bases and the J gene lost 5 bases, with 14 bases spanning the gap. CDR1 and CDR2 (germline): SGHTA, FQGTGA. CDR3 in amino acids: CASSSPGAGETQYF. The CDR3 nucleotides read TGTGCCAGCAGCTCCCCGGGCGCTGGCGAGACCCAGTACTTC. Complete variable domain (other parts from reference TRBV7-3 and TRBJ2-5): GAGVSQTPSNKVTEKGKYVELRCDPISGHTALYWYRQSLGQGPEFLIYFQGTGAADDSGLPNDRFFAVRPEGSVSTLKIQRTERGDSAVYLCASSSPGAGETQYFGPGTRLLVL.